Listed below are T cell receptor beta chains from one sample, sequenced in a study of blood T cell repertoires in COVID-19. The table came from immunoSEQ multiplex PCR; TCRdb's copy has only in-frame clones and leaves some out. The profile shows around 190,000 clones, about 85% of them singletons. The sample consisted of peripheral blood. The receptor source for this set is a woman aged 80 or older with acute or convalescent COVID-19. The CDR3 runs from the conserved cysteine through the conserved F or W. A D gene is named only where the DNA matches it firmly. Clone size is stated in some rows and not others, as once, few, many or a class when expanded.

. TRBJ1-5 . TRBV6-5 TGTGCCAGCAGGCCCGTAGGGGTTGGCAATCAGCCCCAGCATTTT CASRPVGVGNQPQHF
few TRBJ2-1 . TRBV5-1 TGCGCCAGCAGGAGGGATCTGTACGATGAGCAGTTCTTC CASRRDLYDEQFF
. TRBJ2-1 . TRBV2 TGTGCCAGCAGTGACATAGCGGCCTACAATGAGCAGTTCTTC CASSDIAAYNEQFF
. TRBJ2-3 TRBD2 TRBV6-2/TRBV6-3 TGTGCCAGCAGTTGGTCTAGCGGGACGGACACAGATACGCAGTATTTT CASSWSSGTDTDTQYF
. TRBJ1-1 . TRBV12-3/TRBV12-4 TGTGCCAGCAGACGGACTTGGGGCACTGAAGCTTTCTTT CASRRTWGTEAFF
. TRBJ1-5 . TRBV28 TGTGCCAGCAGCCCCGGGTTTCAGCCCCAGCATTTT CASSPGFQPQHF
. TRBJ2-1 . TRBV2 TGTGCCAGCAGTGAATGGGGCGGTCAAACGTACAATGAGCAGTTCTTC CASSEWGGQTYNEQFF
few TRBJ1-5 TRBD1 TRBV6-5 TGTGCCAGTAAGACAGGGTATAGCAATCAGCCCCAGCATTTT CASKTGYSNQPQHF
. TRBJ2-1 . TRBV11-2 TGTGCCAGCAGCTTCCCCCGAGAGTCCTCTACGTGGTACAATGAGCAGTTCTTC CASSFPRESSTWYNEQFF
once TRBJ1-1 TRBD1 TRBV5-5 TGTGCCAGCAGCACTGGGACAGGGGAACGAACTGAAGCTTTCTTT CASSTGTGERTEAFF
. TRBJ1-5 TRBD1 TRBV28 TGTGCCACCAGGACAGGGGGCGGTAGGGGCAATCAGCCCCAGCATTTT CATRTGGGRGNQPQHF
. TRBJ1-5 . TRBV12-3/TRBV12-4 TGTGCCAGCAGTTTCAGGCGCAATCAGCCCCAGCATTTT CASSFRRNQPQHF
. TRBJ1-5 . TRBV2 TGTGCCAGCAAGGGGCCAGGATCGCTCCAGCATTTT CASKGPGSLQHF
. TRBJ2-1 . TRBV5-1 TGCGCCAGCAGCTTGTACACTAGCCGATCCTACAATGAGCAGTTCTTC CASSLYTSRSYNEQFF
. TRBJ1-5 TRBD1 TRBV6-5 TGTGCCAGCAGAGGACAGGGTGAACAGCCCCAGCATTTT CASRGQGEQPQHF
. TRBJ2-7 . TRBV9 TGTGCCAGCAGCGTTACAGGGTCCTCCTACGAGCAGTACTTC CASSVTGSSYEQYF
. TRBJ1-5 . TRBV30 TGTGCCTGGAGTGTTGGGCTTAATCAGCCCCAGCATTTT CAWSVGLNQPQHF
few TRBJ2-2 TRBD2 TRBV19 TGTGCCAGTAGTAGACTAGCGGTACGAGGCACCGGGGAGCTGTTTTTT CASSRLAVRGTGELFF
. TRBJ2-7 . TRBV4-1 TGCGCCAGCAGCCAAGTTGGAGACTCCTACGAGCAGTACTTC CASSQVGDSYEQYF
. TRBJ1-1 TRBD1 TRBV27 TGTGCCAGCAACCGGGACAGATTTAACACTGAAGCTTTCTTT CASNRDRFNTEAFF
. TRBJ2-7 TRBD1 TRBV6-5 TGTGCCAGCAGTTACTCAACAGGGGGCACCTACGAGCAGTACTTC CASSYSTGGTYEQYF
. TRBJ2-3 . TRBV18 TGTGCCAGCTCACCAGACGCGGGCACAGATACGCAGTATTTT CASSPDAGTDTQYF
. TRBJ2-1 . TRBV4-3 TGCGCCAGCAGCCAAGATCGGTTTAACAATGAGCAGTTCTTC CASSQDRFNNEQFF
. TRBJ2-1 TRBD1 TRBV29-1 TGCAGCGTTCAGAGTCTATATGACAGGGCGAATGAGCAGTTCTTC CSVQSLYDRANEQFF
. TRBJ2-1 . TRBV21-1 TGTGCCAGCAGCAAATTCGGGGGGAATGAGCAGTTCTTC CASSKFGGNEQFF
. TRBJ2-3 TRBD2 TRBV3-1/TRBV3-2 TGTGCCAGCAGCCAAAGTCGACTAGCGGGATCAGATACGCAGTATTTT CASSQSRLAGSDTQYF
once TRBJ2-3 . TRBV9 TGTGCCAGCAATGCGATGAACGCAGATACGCAGTATTTT CASNAMNADTQYF
. TRBJ1-1 . TRBV7-9 TGTGCCAGCAGCCGGCCGACCCCCAGGGGAATAACTGAAGCTTTCTTT CASSRPTPRGITEAFF
. TRBJ1-5 . TRBV28 TGTGCCAGCACCGATGTAAGGGGTTTAGTTCAGCCCCAGCATTTT CASTDVRGLVQPQHF
. TRBJ1-3 TRBD1 TRBV18 TGTGCCAGCTCAGACGGGACAGGCCCGAAGGGAAACACCATATATTTT CASSDGTGPKGNTIYF
few TRBJ2-2 TRBD2 TRBV9 TGTGCCAGCAGCAGCAGCGGGACGGGCACCGGGGAGCTGTTTTTT CASSSSGTGTGELFF
. TRBJ1-2 . TRBV19 TGTGCCAGTAAGGAGCATGGCAGGGGTGAAGGCTACACCTTC CASKEHGRGEGYTF
. TRBJ2-5 TRBD1 TRBV5-4 TGTGCCAGCTCCCGGGACAGCGTAGAGACCCAGTACTTC CASSRDSVETQYF
once TRBJ2-7 TRBD2 TRBV7-9 TGTGCCAGCAGCCTACGGGGGAGCGGGAGGGCCTTCGAGCAGTACTTC CASSLRGSGRAFEQYF
. TRBJ2-5 . TRBV5-4 TGTGCCAGCAGCTTCCAGACGCGGGGAGAGACCCAGTACTTC CASSFQTRGETQYF
. TRBJ1-4 . TRBV29-1 TGCAGCGCCCAAGGCGGCGGGGGAGGGGAAAAACTGTTTTTT CSAQGGGGGEKLFF
. TRBJ2-2 TRBD2 TRBV5-1 TGCGCCAGCAGCTCACTAGCGGGAGACACCGGGGAGCTGTTTTTT CASSSLAGDTGELFF
. TRBJ2-5 TRBD1 TRBV28 TGTGCCAGCAGCCCCTCGGGACAGGGCGAAGAAGAGACCCAGTACTTC CASSPSGQGEEETQYF
. TRBJ1-4 TRBD1 TRBV27 TGTGCCAGCAGTTTATACCAGGGGGCTAATGAAAAACTGTTTTTT CASSLYQGANEKLFF
once TRBJ2-4 TRBD1 TRBV5-8 TGTGCCAGCAGCTCGTACAGGGGTAGGGAAACAATTCAGTACTTC CASSSYRGRETIQYF
. TRBJ2-7 . TRBV2 TGTGCCAGCAGTGAAATTGGGACATCCGTCGACGAGCAGTACTTC CASSEIGTSVDEQYF
. TRBJ2-1 . TRBV9 TGTGCCAGCAGCGTCAGACTACACTCGTCATTTTTTCCTGCCCCCAATGAGCAGTTCTTC CASSVRLHSSFFPAPNEQFF
. TRBJ1-1 . TRBV7-3 TGTGCCAGCAGCGCATACTCTACAGGGAACGGTGAAGCTTTCTTT CASSAYSTGNGEAFF
. TRBJ1-1 . TRBV4-2 TGTGCCAGCAGCCAGTCGGAAACAGACGTCAACACTGAAGCTTTCTTT CASSQSETDVNTEAFF
. TRBJ1-2 . TRBV14 TGTGCCAGCAGTCCTACCGGGGGAGTCTATGGCTACACCTTC CASSPTGGVYGYTF
few TRBJ2-1 TRBD2 TRBV24-1 TGTGCCACCAGTGATTTGGGACTAGCGGGAGTAGGGTATGAGCAGTTCTTC CATSDLGLAGVGYEQFF
. TRBJ1-1 TRBD1 TRBV5-1 TGCGCCAGCAGCCAGGACAGGGCCTTTCCCGAAGCTTTCTTT CASSQDRAFPEAFF
. TRBJ2-1 TRBD2 TRBV9 TGTGCCAGCAGCGTCGGGACTAGCGGGAGGAACTACAATGAGCAGTTCTTC CASSVGTSGRNYNEQFF
. TRBJ1-1 TRBD1 TRBV25-1 TGTGCCAGCAGTGTCCAGGGACAGGGCACTGAAGCTTTCTTT CASSVQGQGTEAFF
. TRBJ1-5 . TRBV11-2 TGTGCCAGCAGCTTAGGCACAGGGATTAGCAATCAGCCCCAGCATTTT CASSLGTGISNQPQHF
. TRBJ1-2 . TRBV20-1 TGCAGTGCTAGTGTGGAGGTAGATGGCTACACCTTC CSASVEVDGYTF
. TRBJ2-1 TRBD1 TRBV7-8 TGTGCCAGCAGCCGACAGGGGGCAAATGAGCAGTTCTTC CASSRQGANEQFF
. TRBJ1-2 TRBD1 TRBV7-8 TGTGCCAGCAGCTTAACCGTGGACAGGGTCCTAAGGCCCTTCTTC CASSLTVDRVLRPFF
. TRBJ2-7 . TRBV4-3 TGCGCCAGCAGCCAGGTAGGAGGGATCTCCTACGAGCAGTACTTC CASSQVGGISYEQYF
. TRBJ2-5 TRBD1 TRBV7-2 TGTGCCAGCAGGCCCGGACAGGGGACGGAGACCCAGTACTTC CASRPGQGTETQYF
. TRBJ2-7 TRBD2 TRBV12-3/TRBV12-4 TGTGCCAGCTGTGGGGGGGGGAATCGGGAGCAGTACTTC CASCGGGNREQYF
. TRBJ2-1 TRBD2 TRBV5-1 TGCGCCAGCAGCCGTTTTAGCGGGAGGGGCAATGAGCAGTTCTTC CASSRFSGRGNEQFF
once TRBJ1-1 . TRBV30 TGTGCCTGGAGGAGGGAGGACACTGAAGCTTTCTTT CAWRREDTEAFF
. TRBJ2-7 . TRBV11-2 TGTGCCAGCAGCTTAGCGTATCTTCGCGGGCAGTACTTC CASSLAYLRGQYF